This TCR beta chain stems from a study of blood T cell repertoires in COVID-19. Looking at the study overall: Specimens from acute and convalescent COVID-19 originated in the United States, Italy and Spain.

This clone showed up many times. The CDR3 spans 14 residues. The V segment lost 4 bases and the J segment 5 bases; nucleotides outside the gene matches: 4. Germline assignment: CDR1 SNHLY and CDR2 FYNNEI. Original methodology: Reference gene primers were amplified, and this amplification served to estimate nucleated cell counts. Clones were read by immunoSEQ multiplex PCR, and TCRdb kept only the in-frame ones, dropping some. V and J calls and clone size are those listed in that table; D and trimming were worked out from the DNA. The sample has under 350,000 clones; 70% to 90% are singletons. Participants came from about two dozen US areas, aged about 18 to 90 years.

This rearrangement joins TRBV2 to TRBJ1-5, with 8 bases fitting TRBD1. Sequenced sample: PBMCs or T cells enriched from blood (not recorded which). The receptor was isolated from a woman in her forties with acute COVID-19. The CDR3 protein is CASSGSGGHQPQHF. Written as DNA, the CDR3 is TGTGCCAGCAGTGGATCAGGGGGCCATCAGCCCCAGCATTTT.